A single sample gave rise to the 21 T cell receptor beta chains below, sequenced in a study of CD8 T cells in ankylosing spondylitis. One entry per CDR3 protein, called by TCRdb with MiXCR from the 5' RACE reads. Found here are around 340,000 distinct CDR3 sequences, about 20% of them singletons; the top ten hold over 10%. The sequencing sample was made of blood, either unsorted or a sorted T cell fraction (not recorded which). These receptors originate from a male donor with ankylosing spondylitis or in good health (not recorded which).

This clonotype was picked up a small number of times. The chain has TRBV12-3 or TRBV12-4 and TRBJ1-4; D possibly corresponds to TRBD1 (5 bases). The CDR3 is made up of 12 amino acids. V was clipped by 6 bases and J by 13 bases, with 15 bases between them. The CDR3 protein is CASRPTGTRLFF. In DNA, the CDR3 is TGTGCCAGCAGACCGACCGGGACGCGACTGTTTTTT.

The chain carries TRBV5-6 and TRBJ2-5; 10 bases fit TRBD1. The trim removed 3 bases at V and 5 bases at J, leaving 7 bases unmatched. Germline assignment: CDR1 SGHDT and CDR2 YYEEEE. CDR3 length: 15 amino acids. CDR3 nucleotide sequence: TGTGCCAGCAGCTACCCGACAGGGGGCTTGGAGACCCAGTACTTC. Its protein product is CASSYPTGGLETQYF.

The chain uses TRBV7-8 and TRBJ2-1; tentatively, D is TRBD1 (5 bases). Trimming stripped 7 bases from V and 3 bases from J, with 19 bases between. Germline CDR1 reads SGHVS; CDR2 reads FQNEAQ. The CDR3 length is 16 residues. In nucleotides, the CDR3 is TGTGCCAGCAATCCTTCCTCTGGGGCGGACTACAATGAGCAGTTCTTC. Translating it yields CASNPSSGADYNEQFF. Using reference TRBV7-8 and TRBJ2-1 for the parts outside the CDR3, the full variable domain is GAGVSQSPRYKVAKRGQDVALRCDPISGHVSLFWYQQALGQGPEFLTYFQNEAQLDKSGLPSDRFFAERPEGSVSTLKIQRTQQEDSAVYLCASNPSSGADYNEQFFGPGTRLTVL.

The chain couples TRBV29-1 to TRBJ2-7; D gene ambiguous. Trimming took off 6 bases at V and 0 bases at J, with 18 bases between the two ends. The germline CDR1 and CDR2 sequences are SQVTM and ANQGSEA. The CDR3 covers 15 residues. The chain's CDR3 is CSVANTTRISYEQYF. The DNA of the CDR3 is TGCAGCGTCGCCAATACAACGAGAATCTCCTACGAGCAGTACTTC.

This clonotype was seen more than once but under ten times. The chain recombines TRBV9 with TRBJ2-1, with 8 bases matching TRBD2. From germline, CDR1 is SGDLS and CDR2 YYNGEE. J gave up 6 bases and V 3 bases, and 8 bases lay outside the gene matches. CDR3 length equals 15 residues. The CDR3 region has the DNA TGTGCCAGCAGCGCTGGGACTAGTACAATCAATGAGCAGTTCTTC. Translated: CASSAGTSTINEQFF.

The chain couples TRBV4-2 to TRBJ2-1, with D perhaps being TRBD1 or TRBD2 (5 bases each). The V end was cut by 10 bases, the J end by 0 bases, with 28 bases between. CDR3 size: 19 residues. CDR1 and CDR2 (germline): LGHNA, YNFKEQ. As DNA, the CDR3 is TGTGCCATGAGCCCCGCGGACCGGGGACCGCCGAGCTCCTACAATGAGCAGTTCTTC. Its protein is CAMSPADRGPPSSYNEQFF.

Many counts were recorded for this clonotype. This rearrangement joins TRBV4-2 to TRBJ2-1; TRBD2 agrees at 8 bases. Germline CDR1 LGHNA, CDR2 YNFKEQ. This CDR3 spans 14 amino acids. The ends lost 5 bases at V and 4 bases at J; junction bases unmatched: 4. The CDR3 reads CASSGLAIYNEQFF. CDR3 DNA: TGTGCCAGCAGCGGACTAGCAATATACAATGAGCAGTTCTTC.

This clonotype was counted only a few times. The CDR3: CASSHLTGLAKNIQYF. CDR3 nucleotide sequence: TGTGCCAGCAGCCACCTGACAGGGCTAGCCAAAAACATTCAGTACTTC. This chain joins TRBV6-2 or TRBV6-3 and TRBJ2-4; 7 bases match TRBD1. Looked up from germline, CDR1 is MNHEY and CDR2 is SVGEGT. The CDR3 has 16 amino acids. V lost 6 bases to trimming and J lost 0 bases; unmatched junction nucleotides: 8.

This chain connects TRBV20-1 to TRBJ2-7; D ambiguous. The germline V and J ends were trimmed by 3 bases and 0 bases, with 9 bases remaining between them. Germline loops: CDR1 DFQATT, CDR2 SNEGSKA (reference sequence). The CDR3 loop spans 13 amino acids. CDR3 coding DNA: TGCAGTGCTAGTGGACCATCCTCCTACGAGCAGTACTTC. Translated: CSASGPSSYEQYF.

CDR3 coding DNA: TGTGCCAGTAGTTCCTTAGACTCGGCCTACAATGAGCAGTTCTTC. Amino acid sequence: CASSSLDSAYNEQFF. The chain joins TRBV19 to TRBJ2-1, with D uncertain. V was pared by 5 bases and J by 2 bases, with 13 bases between. This CDR3 region has 15 residues. Germline CDR1 reads LNHDA; CDR2 reads SQIVND (reference sequence). Complete variable domain (other parts from reference TRBV19 and TRBJ2-1): DGGITQSPKYLFRKEGQNVTLSCEQNLNHDAMYWYRQDPGQGLRLIYYSQIVNDFQKGDIAEGYSVSREKKESFPLTVTSAQKNPTAFYLCASSSLDSAYNEQFFGPGTRLTVL.

The V and J genes are TRBV6-2 or TRBV6-3 and TRBJ2-7; 7 positions match TRBD1. Trimming at V came to 2 bases and at J to 0 bases, leaving 10 bases not matched to a gene. Germline values: CDR1 MNHEY, CDR2 SVGEGT. The CDR3 length is 17 residues. CDR3 coding DNA: TGTGCCAGCAGTTACCTTTCGACAGGGAAGGGCTCCTACGAGCAGTACTTC. Protein product: CASSYLSTGKGSYEQYF.

The chain carries TRBV7-9 and TRBJ2-7; the D gene could be TRBD1 or TRBD2 (6 bases each). Germline loops: CDR1 SEHNR, CDR2 FQNEAQ (reference sequence). The CDR3 has 14 residues. V lost 2 bases and J 6 bases, leaving 14 bases between the germline ends. In DNA form, the CDR3 reads TGTGCCAGCAGCTTATCCACTGGGGGGCTCGAGCAGTACTTC. Translated, it gives CASSLSTGGLEQYF.

This clonotype came up many times. The rearrangement uses TRBV20-1 and TRBJ2-3, with TRBD1 matching 7 bases. The CDR3 runs 13 residues. J gave up 3 bases and V 0 bases, and 0 bases lay outside the gene matches. Germline V gene sequence: CDR1 DFQATT, CDR2 SNEGSKA (reference sequence). CDR3 DNA sequence: TGCAGTGCTAGAGAACAGGGGACAGATACGCAGTATTTT. Translating it yields CSAREQGTDTQYF.

There are a few counts of this clonotype. V and J are TRBV12-3 or TRBV12-4 and TRBJ2-1, with 10 bases that match TRBD2. Trimming at V came to 5 bases and at J to 9 bases, leaving 13 bases not matched to a gene. There are 16 residues in the CDR3. DNA of the CDR3: TGTGCCAGCAGTCGAACTAGCGGGGCCCGTGGGGGTGAGCAGTTCTTC. Residues: CASSRTSGARGGEQFF.

Ten or more counts support this clonotype. The V and J genes are TRBV4-1 and TRBJ1-1, with D unclear. Trimming stripped 3 bases from V and 9 bases from J, with 14 bases between. The V gene's germline CDR1 is MGHRA and CDR2 YSYEKL. The CDR3 length is 13 residues. CDR3 amino acids: CASSQYVQEKAFF. CDR3 DNA sequence: TGCGCCAGCAGCCAGTACGTCCAGGAGAAAGCTTTCTTT.

This clonotype was seen only a few times. The chain couples TRBV5-1 to TRBJ2-1; D is undetermined. Trimming took 6 bases from V and 4 from J, leaving 11 bases between them. CDR1 and CDR2 (germline): SGHRS, YFSETQ. The CDR3 is 13 residues long. The CDR3 DNA reads as TGCGCCAGCAACTCGGAGCTGTACAATGAGCAGTTCTTC. Translating gives CASNSELYNEQFF.

This clonotype was seen a few times. The V gene is TRBV6-5, the J gene TRBJ2-5; D not resolved. Trimming stripped 5 bases from V and 0 bases from J, with 13 bases between. There are 15 residues in the CDR3. Germline-derived CDR1 and CDR2 are MNHEY and SVGAGI. The CDR3 bases are TGTGCCAGCAGTAACAGCAGGACGTACCAAGAGACCCAGTACTTC. Translating gives CASSNSRTYQETQYF.

The sample holds a few counts of this clonotype. V usage is TRBV28 and J usage is TRBJ2-1; the match to TRBD2 covers 9 bases. J gave up 6 bases and V 3 bases, and 3 bases lay outside the gene matches. In germline, CDR1 is MDHEN, CDR2 SYDVKM. CDR3 length: 14 residues. CDR3 nucleotide sequence: TGTGCCAGCAGTTTGGGACTAGCCCTCAATGAGCAGTTCTTC. It is translated as CASSLGLALNEQFF.

The sample holds a few counts of this clonotype. This sequence joins TRBV12-3 or TRBV12-4 and TRBJ2-1; possibly TRBD2 for D (5 bases). The V end was cut by 6 bases, the J end by 4 bases, with 16 bases between. CDR3 length: 15 amino acids. Written as DNA, the CDR3 is TGTGCCAGCAGAACGGGAAGGACCCTTTACAATGAGCAGTTCTTC. Encoded protein: CASRTGRTLYNEQFF.

V gene TRBV7-2 combines with J gene TRBJ2-3; 9 bases fit TRBD2. This CDR3 is built from 16 residues. The germline V gene encodes CDR1 SGHTA and CDR2 FQGNSA. V lost 0 bases to trimming and J lost 4 bases; unmatched junction nucleotides: 5. The CDR3 nucleotides read TGTGCCAGCAGCTTAGCTGTAGCGGGGGACGCAGATACGCAGTATTTT. Its protein is CASSLAVAGDADTQYF. The full variable domain, in which reference TRBV7-2 and TRBJ2-3 provide the parts outside the CDR3, is GAGVSQSPSNKVTEKGKDVELRCDPISGHTALYWYRQSLGQGLEFLIYFQGNSAPDKSGLPSDRFSAERTGGSVSTLTIQRTQQEDSAVYLCASSLAVAGDADTQYFGPGTRLTVL.

The CDR3 loop reads CASSSGQGRSYYEQYF. The CDR3 DNA reads as TGCGCCAGCAGCTCCGGACAGGGAAGGTCTTACTACGAGCAGTACTTC. V gene TRBV5-1 combines with J gene TRBJ2-7, with 8 positions matching TRBD1. Germline V gene lookup returns CDR1 SGHRS and CDR2 YFSETQ. The CDR3 sequence is 16 residues long. The V and J ends lost 3 bases and 3 bases, in that order; junction bases with no gene match: 11.